Detailed here is one T cell receptor (beta chain). Its antigen is not known. This specimen comes from a study of blood T cells in healthy people across ages. A second PCR of 7 to 11 cycles used a sample-barcoded 5' primer and a J-beta primer mix. TCRdb reanalysed the 5' RACE reads using MiXCR and keeps one entry per CDR3 protein. The table includes under 2,000,000 distinct CDR3 sequences, 49% detected once. Study-level results: Long-lived donors had more naive CD4+ cells and higher diversity than aged donors.

Samples had at least 6.5 million PBMCs isolated from them. The TCR sequence derives from a woman aged 40-49 years in good health. The sample taken for sequencing was blood.

The CDR3 protein is CASSPMTGNYEQYF. The CDR3, as DNA: TGTGCCAGCAGCCCCATGACAGGGAACTACGAGCAGTACTTC. The V and J genes are TRBV7-2 and TRBJ2-5; the match to TRBD1 covers 7 bases. The J call may be incorrect, as the DNA end agrees better with TRBJ2-7. The germline CDR1 and CDR2 sequences are SGHTA and FQGNSA. The CDR3 consists of 14 residues.